These 14 T cell receptor beta chains came from one sample sequenced in a study of blood T cell repertoires in COVID-19. Method: immunoSEQ multiplex PCR; TCRdb's copy keeps in-frame clones and lacks some. Of under 350,000 clones listed, roughly 86% are singletons. Material for sequencing was PBMCs or T cells enriched from blood (not recorded which). All receptors derive from a woman aged 55-69 years who had recovered from COVID-19.

CDR3 protein: CASSVARTSLDTQYF. Written as DNA, the CDR3 is TGTGCCAGCAGCGTAGCTCGGACTAGCCTGGATACGCAGTATTTT. The rearrangement uses TRBV9 and TRBJ2-3; 8 bases align to TRBD2. With 0 bases clipped from V and 6 bases from J, the junction kept 6 bases outside the gene matches. CDR1 is SGDLS and CDR2 is YYNGEE in the germline V gene. The CDR3 has 15 amino acids.

The chain employs TRBV5-1 and TRBJ2-2; the match to TRBD1 covers 10 bases. The germline V gene has CDR1 SGHRS and CDR2 YFSETQ. This CDR3 spans 16 amino acids. Trimming at V came to 7 bases and at J to 3 bases, leaving 9 bases not matched to a gene. CDR3 DNA sequence: TGCGCCAGCCGGACTCCGGGGACAGGGGACACCGGGGAGCTGTTTTTT. It encodes CASRTPGTGDTGELFF.

The chain joins TRBV19 to TRBJ1-2, with D unresolved. This CDR3 contains 14 residues. Germline lookup yields CDR1 LNHDA and CDR2 SQIVND (reference sequence). V lost 10 bases and J 1 base, leaving 16 bases between the germline ends. Here the CDR3 reads CAIGRGPDNYGYTF. The CDR3, as DNA: TGTGCCATAGGAAGAGGGCCCGATAACTATGGCTACACCTTC.

V and J are TRBV2 and TRBJ2-3; 7 nucleotides match TRBD2. Germline V gives CDR1 SNHLY, CDR2 FYNNEI. The J segment lost 9 bases and the V segment lost 5 bases, leaving 11 bases of the junction unmatched. The length of the CDR3 is 14 residues. This chain's CDR3 is CASSNIAGGSTQYF. CDR3 in DNA: TGTGCCAGCAGTAACATAGCGGGCGGATCCACGCAGTATTTT.

This sequence joins TRBV6-1 and TRBJ1-5; D remains ambiguous. CDR3 size: 13 residues. CDR1 is MNHNS, CDR2 SASEGT, per germline. V was trimmed by 1 base and J by 9 bases, leaving 10 bases between them. The CDR3 region has the DNA TGTGCCAGCAGTGAAGAACTCCTAAGGCCCCAGCATTTT. It encodes CASSEELLRPQHF.

The chain has TRBV5-4 and TRBJ2-1, with 12 bases lining up with TRBD2. The CDR3 length is 14 residues. V lost 3 bases and J lost 5; bases outside the gene matches: 0. Germline V gene lookup returns CDR1 SGHNT and CDR2 YYREEE (reference sequence). Written as DNA, the CDR3 is TGTGCCAGCAGCTGGACTAGCGGGGACAATGAGCAGTTCTTC. Translation: CASSWTSGDNEQFF.

The CDR3 reads CASSSIKNSDRGNEQFF. CDR3 DNA sequence: TGTGCCAGCAGCTCTATAAAAAACTCGGACAGGGGAAATGAGCAGTTCTTC. The chain couples TRBV7-3 to TRBJ2-1; 9 bases match TRBD1. Germline CDR1 SGHTA, CDR2 FQGTGA. The CDR3 consists of 17 residues. Unmatched junction bases numbered 14, after V lost 4 bases and J lost 7 bases.

Details on this clone: Germline and junction disagree at one end, which may indicate a read error. The rearrangement joins TRBV3-1 (or the pseudogene TRBV3-2) to TRBJ2-6; D possibly corresponds to TRBD2 (7 bases). Germline V CDR1 and CDR2: LGHDT, YNNKEL (reference sequence). CDR3 length equals 19 residues. CDR3 DNA sequence: TGTCCCAGCAGCCAGTTGGGTGGGGGGGGGCCGTCTGGGGCCAACGTCCTGACTTTC. Translating gives CPSSQLGGGGPSGANVLTF.

The chain couples TRBV27 to TRBJ1-1; 9 nucleotides agree with TRBD1. Germline assignment: CDR1 MNHEY and CDR2 SMNVEV (reference sequence). There are 16 residues in the CDR3. V trimming: 6 bases; J trimming: 1 base; junction bases outside the gene matches: 9. CDR3 sequence reads: CASSLPTGGGNTEAFF. The CDR3 DNA is TGTGCCAGCAGCCTTCCGACAGGGGGAGGGAACACTGAAGCTTTCTTT.

The V gene is TRBV24-1, the J gene TRBJ2-5, with D possibly TRBD2 on 6 matching bases. Germline V gives CDR1 KGHDR, CDR2 SFDVKD. The CDR3 consists of 14 residues. Trimming shortened V by 4 bases and J by 1 base, and 9 bases separated the two germline ends. The CDR3 DNA is TGTGCCACCAGTGACACCGGGAGCCAAGAGACCCAGTACTTC. Amino acids: CATSDTGSQETQYF.

Details on this clone: Other DNA sequences from this sample encode an identical CDR3 as well. The chain joins TRBV5-1 to TRBJ2-5; 10 nucleotides align to TRBD2. Germline V CDR1 and CDR2: SGHRS, YFSETQ. With 0 bases clipped from V and 5 bases from J, the junction kept 7 bases outside the gene matches. The CDR3 extends over 16 amino acids. CDR3 bases: TGCGCCAGCAGCTTGGCCGGAGCGGGGGGGCCGGAGACCCAGTACTTC. This sequence encodes CASSLAGAGGPETQYF.

V usage is TRBV9 and J usage is TRBJ2-1; TRBD1 might be the D (6 bases). Trimming removed 0 bases from V and 8 bases from J, with 18 bases in between. The CDR3 runs to 16 residues. Looked up from germline, CDR1 is SGDLS and CDR2 is YYNGEE. The CDR3 DNA sequence: TGTGCCAGCAGCGTAGCCCCAGGGGCGGAGATCGATGAGCAGTTCTTC. Its protein product is CASSVAPGAEIDEQFF.

This chain connects TRBV19 to TRBJ1-5; a weak D match, TRBD1 (5 bases). This CDR3 has 15 amino acids. The germline V gene has CDR1 LNHDA and CDR2 SQIVND (reference sequence). V was pared by 2 bases and J by 4 bases, with 12 bases between. CDR3 amino acids: CASSILYAGNQPQHF. The DNA of the CDR3 is TGTGCCAGTAGTATACTGTATGCAGGGAATCAGCCCCAGCATTTT.

This clone showed up just a few times. The chain has TRBV9 and TRBJ1-6, with D perhaps TRBD1 (5 bases). This CDR3 comprises 17 residues. Germline values: CDR1 SGDLS, CDR2 YYNGEE. Trimming took off 4 bases at V and 14 bases at J, with 28 bases between the two ends. The CDR3 DNA is TGTGCCAGCAGCCCACGATTAGGGGCGTCCAGTGATTCGTCCCTCCACTTT. It translates to CASSPRLGASSDSSLHF.